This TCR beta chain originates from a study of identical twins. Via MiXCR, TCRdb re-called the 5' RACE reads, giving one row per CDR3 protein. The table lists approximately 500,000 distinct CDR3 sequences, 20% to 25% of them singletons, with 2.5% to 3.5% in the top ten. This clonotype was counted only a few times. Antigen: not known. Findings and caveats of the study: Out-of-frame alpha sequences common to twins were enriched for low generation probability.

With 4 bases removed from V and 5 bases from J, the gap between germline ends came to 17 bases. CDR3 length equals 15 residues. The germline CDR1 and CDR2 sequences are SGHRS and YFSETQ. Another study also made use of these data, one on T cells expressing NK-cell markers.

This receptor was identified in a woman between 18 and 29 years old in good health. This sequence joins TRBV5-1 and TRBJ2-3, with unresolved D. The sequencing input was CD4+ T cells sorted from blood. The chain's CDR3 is CASSLIRPEEDTQYF. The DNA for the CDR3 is TGCGCCAGCAGCCTAATCCGGCCCGAAGAAGATACGCAGTATTTT.